These 21 T cell receptor beta chains were all obtained from the same sample, sequenced in a study of T cell responses to AZD1222 COVID-19 vaccine. TCRdb keeps only in-frame clones here, not all; method: immunoSEQ multiplex PCR. The sample has 50,000 to 70,000 clones; around 85% are singletons. The starting material was peripheral blood, obtained on day 0 of MenACWY control vaccination. These receptor sequences come from an adult in good health.

For the CDR3, the DNA is TGTGCCAGCAGGCCCCGGGGGGAGCAGTTCTTC. It specifies CASRPRGEQFF. The J gene is TRBJ2-1, the V gene TRBV6-4, with D tentatively TRBD2 (6 bases). CDR1 and CDR2 from the germline V gene are MRHNA and SNTAGT. This CDR3 comprises 11 residues. Deletions cut 6 bases from V and 10 bases from J, with 10 bases between.

In its sample, this clone was seen once. The chain couples TRBV29-1 to TRBJ2-7; 7 bases are a match to TRBD2. The V and J ends lost 4 bases and 3 bases, in that order; junction bases with no gene match: 12. CDR3 size: 15 residues. The germline V gene encodes CDR1 SQVTM and CDR2 ANQGSEA. DNA of the CDR3: TGCAGCGTTGTCCCTCCCGGACTAGGGGTCTACGAGCAGTACTTC. As protein: CSVVPPGLGVYEQYF.

The table lists this clone with a few counts. This chain uses TRBV12-5 with TRBJ2-1; no clear D gene. The CDR3 covers 11 residues. V shed 2 bases and J shed 7 bases, with 3 bases lying between them. Germline lookup yields CDR1 LGHNT and CDR2 FRNRAP. The CDR3 loop is CASGLNNEQFF. The CDR3 coding sequence is TGTGCTAGTGGTTTGAATAATGAGCAGTTCTTC.

The chain employs TRBV5-1 and TRBJ2-5, with 8 bases fitting TRBD2. The CDR3 spans 15 residues. J gave up 2 bases and V 2 bases, and 5 bases lay outside the gene matches. Germline-derived CDR1 and CDR2 are SGHRS and YFSETQ. The CDR3 DNA reads TGCGCCAGCAGCTTACCCGCGGGAGGTCAAGAGACCCAGTACTTC. It codes for CASSLPAGGQETQYF.

The rearrangement joins TRBV15 to TRBJ2-1, with 9 nucleotides matching TRBD2. Trimming removed 7 bases from V and 7 bases from J; junction bases left unmatched: 17. The CDR3 length is 17 residues. CDR1 LNHNV and CDR2 YYDKDF come from the germline V gene (reference sequence). CDR3 in amino acids: CATTKGLRREGPNEQFF. In DNA form, the CDR3 reads TGTGCCACCACCAAGGGTTTACGGCGGGAGGGCCCAAATGAGCAGTTCTTC.

The chain recombines TRBV4-3 with TRBJ2-7; 9 positions match TRBD2. V trimming: 0 bases; J trimming: 2 bases; junction bases outside the gene matches: 11. Germline loops: CDR1 LGHNA, CDR2 YSLEER. The CDR3 spans 18 residues. CDR3 DNA sequence: TGCGCCAGCAGCCAAGACGCGGTCCGCCTAGCGGGACCCTACGAGCAGTACTTC. Its protein product is CASSQDAVRLAGPYEQYF.

For this clone: Distinct nucleotide sequences in the sample also encode this CDR3. V and J are TRBV6-4 and TRBJ2-7; a possible D gene is TRBD2 (5 bases). The germline V and J ends were trimmed by 5 bases and 2 bases, with 16 bases remaining between them. This CDR3 region has 15 residues. Germline assignment: CDR1 MRHNA and CDR2 SNTAGT. The CDR3 reads CASSPLAEAAYEQYF. In nucleotides, the CDR3 is TGTGCCAGCAGTCCCCTGGCGGAGGCGGCCTACGAGCAGTACTTC.

The genes are TRBV27 and TRBJ2-7; 7 bases are shared with TRBD1. V lost 6 bases, J lost 4 bases, and 3 bases stayed unmatched. Germline CDR1 and CDR2: MNHEY and SMNVEV (reference sequence). The CDR3 spans 12 residues. Here the CDR3 DNA reads TGTGCCAGCAGCTTACAGGGGTACGAGCAGTACTTC. The encoded protein is CASSLQGYEQYF.

The count of this clone is one. This sequence joins TRBV3-1 (or the pseudogene TRBV3-2) and TRBJ1-2; no firm D call. Trimming stripped 0 bases from V and 8 bases from J, with 13 bases between. This CDR3 has 14 amino acids. The germline gives CDR1 LGHDT, CDR2 YNNKEL (reference sequence). This CDR3 reads CASSQELKPSGYTF. The CDR3 DNA reads as TGTGCCAGCAGCCAAGAGTTGAAGCCGTCAGGCTACACCTTC.

The V and J genes are TRBV4-3 and TRBJ1-2; D is possibly TRBD1 (6 bases). Trimming stripped 0 bases from V and 1 base from J, with 21 bases between. The CDR3 loop spans 19 amino acids. CDR1 is LGHNA, CDR2 YSLEER, per germline. The CDR3 spells CASSQDLGQMTNFNYGYTF. CDR3 DNA sequence: TGCGCCAGCAGCCAAGATCTAGGACAGATGACGAATTTTAACTATGGCTACACCTTC.

The V call is TRBV27, the J call TRBJ1-5; a possible D gene is TRBD1 (6 bases). The ends were cut back, 5 bases at V and 6 bases at J, with 17 bases in the middle. This CDR3 contains 15 residues. In germline, CDR1 is MNHEY, CDR2 SMNVEV (reference sequence). CDR3 protein: CASSRGGNLGQPQHF. In DNA, the CDR3 is TGTGCCAGCAGTCGAGGGGGTAATCTCGGTCAGCCCCAGCATTTT.

CDR3 DNA sequence: TGCAGTGCTAGTAGAGGGGCCCGTTATAGCAATCAGCCCCAGCATTTT. This codes for CSASRGARYSNQPQHF. This chain uses TRBV20-1 with TRBJ1-5, with TRBD1 as a possible D gene (5 bases). Germline V CDR1 and CDR2: DFQATT, SNEGSKA (reference sequence). CDR3 length: 16 residues. The germline V and J ends were trimmed by 3 bases and 0 bases, with 15 bases remaining between them.

The V gene is TRBV4-1, the J gene TRBJ2-1; TRBD2 might be the D (6 bases). This CDR3 contains 15 residues. The V gene lost 4 bases and the J gene lost 4 bases, with 14 bases spanning the gap. Per the germline V gene, CDR1 is MGHRA and CDR2 is YSYEKL. CDR3: CASSLTSRPYNEQFF. Written as DNA, the CDR3 is TGCGCCAGCAGCCTCACTAGCAGGCCTTACAATGAGCAGTTCTTC.

The chain is built from TRBV5-6 and TRBJ1-3; the D gene is possibly TRBD1 (5 bases). V lost 2 bases, J lost 1 base, and 22 bases lay in between. The CDR3 loop spans 19 amino acids. Germline values: CDR1 SGHDT, CDR2 YYEEEE. As DNA, the CDR3 is TGTGCCAGCAGCTTCTACGGAAGGACAAGCTCCTTTTCTGGAAACACCATATATTTT. Translating gives CASSFYGRTSSFSGNTIYF.

J is TRBJ2-7 and V is TRBV28; a possible D gene is TRBD2 (6 bases). Germline V CDR1 and CDR2: MDHEN, SYDVKM. CDR3 length: 12 amino acids. The V and J ends lost 4 bases and 6 bases respectively, with 10 bases between them. Here the CDR3 DNA reads TGTGCCAGCAGTTCCTTCGGGAGCGAGCAGTACTTC. Its protein is CASSSFGSEQYF. The entire variable domain, with the rest obtained from reference TRBV28 and TRBJ2-7, is as follows: DVKVTQSSRYLVKRTGEKVFLECVQDMDHENMFWYRQDPGLGLRLIYFSYDVKMKEKGDIPEGYSVSREKKERFSLILESASTNQTSMYLCASSSFGSEQYFGPGTRLTVT.

This clone has a single count. The V call is TRBV28, the J call TRBJ2-5; D call uncertain. The CDR3 is made up of 11 amino acids. Per the germline V gene, CDR1 is MDHEN and CDR2 is SYDVKM. Between the trimmed V and J ends, which lost 6 bases and 4 bases, there was a span of 6 bases. CDR3 nucleotide sequence: TGTGCCAGCAGCCGGATAGAGACCCAGTACTTC. Protein product: CASSRIETQYF.

The gene calls are TRBV10-3 and TRBJ1-6; D not resolved. Trimming removed 2 bases at V and 7 bases at J, with 3 bases between. Germline assignment: CDR1 ENHRY and CDR2 SYGVKD. This CDR3 region has 12 residues. The CDR3 DNA is TGTGCCATCAGTGAGGCAAATTCACCCCTCCACTTT. This translates into CAISEANSPLHF.

The chain links TRBV6-5 to TRBJ2-5; D is ambiguous. CDR1 and CDR2 (germline): MNHEY, SVGAGI. The V end was cut by 8 bases, the J end by 5 bases, with 9 bases between. The CDR3 runs 11 residues. CDR3 residues: CASLNGETQYF. The CDR3 nucleotides read TGTGCCAGCCTTAACGGGGAGACCCAGTACTTC.

This rearrangement joins TRBV7-9 to TRBJ2-5; TRBD2 matches 13 bases. The length of the CDR3 is 17 residues. Germline assignment: CDR1 SEHNR and CDR2 FQNEAQ (reference sequence). V trimming: 4 bases; J trimming: 5 bases; junction bases outside the gene matches: 10. CDR3 nucleotides: TGTGCCAGCAGCTCCCTTAAGGGACTAGCGGGATTTGAGACCCAGTACTTC. Translation gives CASSSLKGLAGFETQYF. Together with reference TRBV7-9 and TRBJ2-5, the CDR3 gives the full variable domain: DTGVSQNPRHKITKRGQNVTFRCDPISEHNRLYWYRQTLGQGPEFLTYFQNEAQLEKSRLLSDRFSAERPKGSFSTLEIQRTEQGDSAMYLCASSSLKGLAGFETQYFGPGTRLLVL.

The chain links TRBV29-1 to TRBJ2-5; maybe TRBD1 (7 bases). Per the germline V gene, CDR1 is SQVTM and CDR2 is ANQGSEA. CDR3 length: 12 residues. The V end lost 6 bases, the J end lost 5 bases, and 13 bases lay between the germline ends. The CDR3 DNA is TGCAGCGTCGTACAGGGGAGGGAGACCCAGTACTTC. Amino acids: CSVVQGRETQYF.

The gene calls are TRBV9 and TRBJ2-6, with 9 bases that match TRBD1. The germline V gene has CDR1 SGDLS and CDR2 YYNGEE. This CDR3 spans 16 amino acids. V shed 4 bases, J shed 2 bases, and the junction held 4 bases outside the gene matches. This CDR3 reads CASSLGQGPGANVLTF. The DNA for the CDR3 is TGTGCCAGCAGCTTAGGACAGGGGCCTGGGGCCAACGTCCTGACTTTC.